This TCR beta chain was sequenced during a study of T cells after yellow fever vaccination. Study-level results: Only a small proportion of the clonotypes turned up in both the CD4 and the CD8 compartments, likely arising from convergent recombination. The booster response re-showed most primary clones: around 96% CD4, approximately 90% CD8.

With 0 bases clipped from V and 3 bases from J, the junction kept 10 bases outside the gene matches. The CDR3 consists of 18 residues. From germline, CDR1 is LGHNA and CDR2 YSLEER. Of note for this clonotype: The antigen is unknown.

Each CDR3 protein gets one entry after TCRdb re-called the 5' RACE reads with MiXCR. Here the sample spans approximately 150,000 distinct CDR3 sequences, roughly 6.2% being singletons. This sequence joins TRBV4-3 and TRBJ2-2, with 7 nucleotides matching TRBD1. This clonotype originated in a man younger than 35 who received the YFV17D yellow fever vaccine. This material consisted of CD4+ T cells sorted from PBMCs, taken on the day of the first yellow fever vaccination. The CDR3 spells CASSQDFLRGRHTGELFF. The CDR3 coding sequence is TGCGCCAGCAGCCAAGATTTTCTTAGGGGGCGTCACACCGGGGAGCTGTTTTTT.